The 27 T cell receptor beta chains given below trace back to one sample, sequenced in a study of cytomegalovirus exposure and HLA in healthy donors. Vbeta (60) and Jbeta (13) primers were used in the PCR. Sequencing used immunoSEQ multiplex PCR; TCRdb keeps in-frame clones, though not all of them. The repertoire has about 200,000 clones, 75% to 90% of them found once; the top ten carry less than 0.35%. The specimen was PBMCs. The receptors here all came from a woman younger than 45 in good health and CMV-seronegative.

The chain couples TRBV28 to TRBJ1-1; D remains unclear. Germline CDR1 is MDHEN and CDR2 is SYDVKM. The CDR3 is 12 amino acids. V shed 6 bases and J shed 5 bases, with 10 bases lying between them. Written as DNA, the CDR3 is TGTGCCAGCAGGCTCGCGAAGACTGAAGCTTTCTTT. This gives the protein CASRLAKTEAFF.

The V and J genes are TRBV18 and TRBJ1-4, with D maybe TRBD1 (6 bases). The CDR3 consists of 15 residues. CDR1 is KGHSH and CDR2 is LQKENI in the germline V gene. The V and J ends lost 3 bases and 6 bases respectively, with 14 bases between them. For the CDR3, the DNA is TGTGCCAGCTCACCCGGCACAGGGTCTGATGAAAAACTGTTTTTT. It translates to CASSPGTGSDEKLFF.

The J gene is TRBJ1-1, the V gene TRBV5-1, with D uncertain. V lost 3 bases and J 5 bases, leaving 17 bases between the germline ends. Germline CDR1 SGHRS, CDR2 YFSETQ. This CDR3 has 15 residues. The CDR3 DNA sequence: TGCGCCAGCAGCTCCCTATCATGGGGAGAGACTGAAGCTTTCTTT. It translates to CASSSLSWGETEAFF.

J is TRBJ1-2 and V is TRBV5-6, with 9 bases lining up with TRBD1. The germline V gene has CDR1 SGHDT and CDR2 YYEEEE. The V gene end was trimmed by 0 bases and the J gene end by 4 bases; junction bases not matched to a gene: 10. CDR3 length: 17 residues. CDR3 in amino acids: CASSLGQGVGYGYGYTF. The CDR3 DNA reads TGTGCCAGCAGCTTGGGACAGGGGGTAGGATACGGCTATGGCTACACCTTC.

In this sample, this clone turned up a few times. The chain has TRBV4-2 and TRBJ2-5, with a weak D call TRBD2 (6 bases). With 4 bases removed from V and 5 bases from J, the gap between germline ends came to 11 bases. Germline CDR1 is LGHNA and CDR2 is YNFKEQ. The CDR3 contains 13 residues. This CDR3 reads CASSPNGGETQYF. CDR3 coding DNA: TGTGCCAGCAGCCCTAACGGAGGGGAGACCCAGTACTTC.

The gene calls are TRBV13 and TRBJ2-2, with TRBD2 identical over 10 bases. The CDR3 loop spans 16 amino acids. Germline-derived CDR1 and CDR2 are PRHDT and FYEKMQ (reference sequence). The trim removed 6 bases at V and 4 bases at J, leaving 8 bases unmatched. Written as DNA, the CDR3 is TGTGCCAGCAGACATCCTAGCGGGAGATTCACCGGGGAGCTGTTTTTT. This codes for CASRHPSGRFTGELFF.

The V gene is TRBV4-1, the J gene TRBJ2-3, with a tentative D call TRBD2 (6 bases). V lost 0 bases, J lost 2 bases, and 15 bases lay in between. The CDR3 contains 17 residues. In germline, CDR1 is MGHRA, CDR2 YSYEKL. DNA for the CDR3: TGCGCCAGCAGCCAAGATCAACGGGGAGGCCTCACAGATACGCAGTATTTT. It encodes CASSQDQRGGLTDTQYF.

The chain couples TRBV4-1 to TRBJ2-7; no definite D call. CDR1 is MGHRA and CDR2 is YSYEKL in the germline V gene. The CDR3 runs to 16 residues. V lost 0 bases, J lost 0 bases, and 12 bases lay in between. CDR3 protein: CASSQDRFSSSYEQYF. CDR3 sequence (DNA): TGCGCCAGCAGCCAAGATCGGTTCTCGAGCTCCTACGAGCAGTACTTC.

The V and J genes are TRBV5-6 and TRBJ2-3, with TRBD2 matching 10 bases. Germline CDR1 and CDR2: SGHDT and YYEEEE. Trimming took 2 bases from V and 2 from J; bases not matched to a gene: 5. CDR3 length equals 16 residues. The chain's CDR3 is CASSFRLAGHTDTQYF. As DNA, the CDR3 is TGTGCCAGCAGCTTCCGACTAGCGGGCCACACAGATACGCAGTATTTT.

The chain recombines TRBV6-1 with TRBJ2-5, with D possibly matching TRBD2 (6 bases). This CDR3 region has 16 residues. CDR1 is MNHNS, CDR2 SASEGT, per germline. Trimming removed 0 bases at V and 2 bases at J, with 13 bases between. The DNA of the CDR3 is TGTGCCAGCAGTGAAGCAACGGGACGGGGGCAAGAGACCCAGTACTTC. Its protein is CASSEATGRGQETQYF.

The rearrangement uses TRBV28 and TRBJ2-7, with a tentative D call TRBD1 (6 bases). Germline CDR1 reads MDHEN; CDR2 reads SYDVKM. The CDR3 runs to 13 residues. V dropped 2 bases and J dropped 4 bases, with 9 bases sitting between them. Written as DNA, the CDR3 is TGTGCCAGCAGTTTACTTACAGGGTACGAGCAGTACTTC. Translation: CASSLLTGYEQYF.

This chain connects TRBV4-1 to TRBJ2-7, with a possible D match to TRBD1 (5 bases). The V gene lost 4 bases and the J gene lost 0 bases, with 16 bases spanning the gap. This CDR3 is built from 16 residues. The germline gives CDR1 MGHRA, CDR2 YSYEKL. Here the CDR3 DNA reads TGCGCCAGCAGCCGACCAGGGCGTCAAGGCTCCTACGAGCAGTACTTC. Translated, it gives CASSRPGRQGSYEQYF.

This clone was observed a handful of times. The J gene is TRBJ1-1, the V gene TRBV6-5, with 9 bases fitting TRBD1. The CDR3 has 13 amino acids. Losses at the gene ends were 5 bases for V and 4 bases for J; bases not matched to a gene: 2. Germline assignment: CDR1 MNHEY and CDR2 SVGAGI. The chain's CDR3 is CASSDRGSTEAFF. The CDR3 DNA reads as TGTGCCAGCAGTGACAGGGGGAGCACTGAAGCTTTCTTT.

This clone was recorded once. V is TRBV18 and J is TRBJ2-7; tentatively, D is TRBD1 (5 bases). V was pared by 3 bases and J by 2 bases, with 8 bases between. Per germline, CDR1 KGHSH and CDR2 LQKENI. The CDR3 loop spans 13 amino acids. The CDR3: CASSPTAAYEQYF. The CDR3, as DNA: TGTGCCAGCTCACCGACAGCTGCCTACGAGCAGTACTTC.

CDR3 in amino acids: CASTATSGFHNEQFF. CDR3 in DNA: TGTGCCAGCACCGCCACTAGCGGGTTTCACAATGAGCAGTTCTTC. V and J are TRBV2 and TRBJ2-1; 9 bases align to TRBD2. Trimming cost V 7 bases and J 5 bases; bases outside gene matches: 9. CDR1 is SNHLY and CDR2 is FYNNEI in the germline V gene. The CDR3 is 15 amino acids.

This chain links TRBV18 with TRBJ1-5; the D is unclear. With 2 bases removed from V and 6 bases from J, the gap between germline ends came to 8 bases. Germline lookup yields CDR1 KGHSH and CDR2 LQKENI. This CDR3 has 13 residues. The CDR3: CASSPDPGQPQHF. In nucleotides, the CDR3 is TGTGCCAGCTCACCAGACCCGGGTCAGCCCCAGCATTTT. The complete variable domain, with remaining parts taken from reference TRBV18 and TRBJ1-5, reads NAGVMQNPRHLVRRRGQEARLRCSPMKGHSHVYWYRQLPEEGLKFMVYLQKENIIDESGMPKERFSAEFPKEGPSILRIQQVVRGDSAAYFCASSPDPGQPQHFGDGTRLSIL.

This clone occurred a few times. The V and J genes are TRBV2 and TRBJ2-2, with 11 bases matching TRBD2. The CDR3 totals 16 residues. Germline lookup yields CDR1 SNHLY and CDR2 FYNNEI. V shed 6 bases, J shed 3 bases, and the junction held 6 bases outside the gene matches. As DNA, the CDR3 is TGTGCCAGCAGGCATAGCGGGGGGGCCCACACCGGGGAGCTGTTTTTT. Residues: CASRHSGGAHTGELFF.

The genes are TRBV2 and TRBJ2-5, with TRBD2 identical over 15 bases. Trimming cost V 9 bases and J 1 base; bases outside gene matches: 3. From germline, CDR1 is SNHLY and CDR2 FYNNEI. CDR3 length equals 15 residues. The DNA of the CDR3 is TGTGCCAGTGGGACTAGCGGGAGGTCCCAAGAGACCCAGTACTTC. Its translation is CASGTSGRSQETQYF. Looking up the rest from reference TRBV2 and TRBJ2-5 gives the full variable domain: EPEVTQTPSHQVTQMGQEVILRCVPISNHLYFYWYRQILGQKVEFLVSFYNNEISEKSEIFDDQFSVERPDGSNFTLKIRSTKLEDSAMYFCASGTSGRSQETQYFGPGTRLLVL.

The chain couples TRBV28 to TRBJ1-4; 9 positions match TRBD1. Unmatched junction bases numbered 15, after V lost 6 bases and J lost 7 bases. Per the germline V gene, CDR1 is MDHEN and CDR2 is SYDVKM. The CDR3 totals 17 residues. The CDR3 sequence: CASSPGTGHSRLEKLFF. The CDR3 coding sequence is TGTGCCAGCAGCCCCGGGACAGGGCATTCTAGGCTTGAAAAACTGTTTTTT.

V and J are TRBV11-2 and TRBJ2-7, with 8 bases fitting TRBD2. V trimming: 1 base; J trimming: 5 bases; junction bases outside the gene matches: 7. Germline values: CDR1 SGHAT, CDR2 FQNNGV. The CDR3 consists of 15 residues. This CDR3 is CASSLVGLASDEQYF. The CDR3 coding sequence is TGTGCCAGCAGCTTAGTTGGACTAGCTAGCGACGAGCAGTACTTC.

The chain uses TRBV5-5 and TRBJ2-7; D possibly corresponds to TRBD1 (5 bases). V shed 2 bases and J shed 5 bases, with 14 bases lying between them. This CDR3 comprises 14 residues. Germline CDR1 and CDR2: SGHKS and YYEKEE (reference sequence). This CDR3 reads CASSFDQGRDEQYF. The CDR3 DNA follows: TGTGCCAGCAGCTTCGATCAGGGTAGAGACGAGCAGTACTTC.

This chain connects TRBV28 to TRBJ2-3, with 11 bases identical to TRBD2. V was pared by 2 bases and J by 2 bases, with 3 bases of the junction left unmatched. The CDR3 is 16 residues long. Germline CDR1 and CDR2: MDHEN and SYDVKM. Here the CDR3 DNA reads TGTGCCAGCAGTTTAAAACTAGCGGGAGACACAGATACGCAGTATTTT. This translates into CASSLKLAGDTDTQYF.

This CDR3 reads CASRQTSGGPYEQYF. The CDR3 nucleotides read TGTGCCAGCAGGCAAACTAGCGGGGGGCCCTACGAGCAGTACTTC. The genes are TRBV28 and TRBJ2-7; 12 positions match TRBD2. The germline V gene encodes CDR1 MDHEN and CDR2 SYDVKM. CDR3 size: 15 residues. J lost 2 bases, V lost 6 bases, and 5 bases had no gene match.

The DNA for the CDR3 is TGCAGCGTTTCCGGGATTAGTGGTGGGAGCAATCAGCCCCAGCATTTT. It is translated as CSVSGISGGSNQPQHF. This sequence joins TRBV29-1 and TRBJ1-5; D is undetermined. V lost 5 bases and J lost 1, with 18 bases in between. The CDR3 totals 16 residues. The germline CDR1 and CDR2 sequences are SQVTM and ANQGSEA.

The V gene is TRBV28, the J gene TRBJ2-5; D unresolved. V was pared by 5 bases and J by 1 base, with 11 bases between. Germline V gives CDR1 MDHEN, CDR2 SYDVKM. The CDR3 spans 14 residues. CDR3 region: CASSRSSLQETQYF. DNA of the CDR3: TGTGCCAGCAGTCGATCTAGTCTCCAAGAGACCCAGTACTTC.

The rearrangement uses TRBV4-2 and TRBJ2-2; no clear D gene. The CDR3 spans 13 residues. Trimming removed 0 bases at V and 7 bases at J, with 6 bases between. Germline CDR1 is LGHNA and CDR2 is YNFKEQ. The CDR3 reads CASSQDGDGELFF. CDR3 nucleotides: TGTGCCAGCAGCCAAGATGGAGACGGGGAGCTGTTTTTT.

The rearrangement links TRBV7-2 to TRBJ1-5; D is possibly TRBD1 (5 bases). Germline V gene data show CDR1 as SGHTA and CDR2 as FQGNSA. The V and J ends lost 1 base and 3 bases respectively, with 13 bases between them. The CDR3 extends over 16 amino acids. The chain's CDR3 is CASSLGAGRNNQPQHF. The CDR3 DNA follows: TGTGCCAGCAGCTTAGGGGCAGGGAGGAACAATCAGCCCCAGCATTTT.